This T cell receptor beta chain was identified during a study of T cells in Graves' hyperthyroidism and ophthalmopathy. The V gene's germline CDR1 is DFQATT and CDR2 SNEGSKA (reference sequence). This CDR3 comprises 15 residues. V shed 0 bases and J 8 bases; nucleotides not matched to a gene: 12. Overall study results and limits: Clonotypes that were expanded in thyroid above 0.001 mostly appeared in blood too. The model forecast ophthalmopathy, anticipating it by a median around 6.9 months before onset.

Comments on this clonotype: The antigen is undetermined.

TCR beta CDR3 regions were amplified from RNA transcripts. RT-PCR in the first round (using the HTBI primer set) targeted the TCR CDR3. One entry per CDR3 protein results from TCRdb running MiXCR on the multiplex PCR reads. The sample has about 46,000 distinct CDR3 sequences, 45% to 50% seen once. Sequencing was done on a sample of peripheral blood or thyroid tissue (not recorded which). The receptor was isolated from a woman aged 50 to 60 with Graves' hyperthyroidism. The gene calls are TRBV20-1 and TRBJ1-2; 7 nucleotides agree with TRBD1. The CDR3 loop reads CSARDRGTARRGYTF. CDR3 in DNA: TGCAGTGCTAGAGATCGTGGGACAGCCCGCCGGGGCTACACCTTC.